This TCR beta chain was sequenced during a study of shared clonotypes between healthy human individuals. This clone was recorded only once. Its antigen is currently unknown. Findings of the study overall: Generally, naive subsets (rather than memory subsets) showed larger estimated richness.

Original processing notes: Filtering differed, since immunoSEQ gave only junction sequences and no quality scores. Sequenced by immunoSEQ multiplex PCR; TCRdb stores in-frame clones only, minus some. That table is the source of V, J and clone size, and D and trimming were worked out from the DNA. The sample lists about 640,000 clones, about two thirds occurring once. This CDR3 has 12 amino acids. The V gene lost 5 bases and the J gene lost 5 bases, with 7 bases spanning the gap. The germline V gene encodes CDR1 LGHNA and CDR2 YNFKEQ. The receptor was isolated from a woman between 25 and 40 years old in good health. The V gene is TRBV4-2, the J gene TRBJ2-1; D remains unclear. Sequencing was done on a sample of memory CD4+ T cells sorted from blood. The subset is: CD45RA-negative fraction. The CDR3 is CASSSRNNEQFF. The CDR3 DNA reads TGTGCCAGCAGCTCCAGGAACAATGAGCAGTTCTTC.